Listed here are 17 T cell receptor beta chains from one sample, sequenced in a study of shared clonotypes between healthy human individuals. This table comes from immunoSEQ multiplex PCR, and its TCRdb copy is limited to in-frame clones, with some not included. The sample holds a few hundred thousand clones, 79% seen once. Sequencing was done on a sample of PBMCs. Receptors originate from a woman aged 40 to 50 in good health. Some clones in this sample may be carry-over from other donors' samples.

This clone was recorded a few times. The chain links TRBV14 to TRBJ1-1; no firm D call. There are 14 residues in the CDR3. With 5 bases removed from V and 6 bases from J, the gap between germline ends came to 16 bases. Germline V lookup: CDR1 SGHDN, CDR2 FVKESK. CDR3 coding DNA: TGTGCCAGCAGCAAATTCCAGGAGGCTGCTGAAGCTTTCTTT. Translating gives CASSKFQEAAEAFF.

This rearrangement joins TRBV28 to TRBJ1-2, with 12 bases fitting TRBD1. This CDR3 is built from 15 residues. Trimming at V came to 6 bases and at J to 8 bases, leaving 10 bases not matched to a gene. Germline assignment: CDR1 MDHEN and CDR2 SYDVKM. The CDR3 protein is CASSRGTGGANGYTF. CDR3 bases: TGTGCCAGCAGCCGCGGGACAGGGGGCGCGAACGGCTACACCTTC.

This clone has only a few counts. This sample includes further DNA sequences coding for the same CDR3. The V and J genes are TRBV28 and TRBJ2-6, with unresolved D. V was trimmed by 2 bases and J by 8 bases, leaving 7 bases between them. In germline, CDR1 is MDHEN, CDR2 SYDVKM. The CDR3 has 13 residues. CDR3: CASSLQGPNVLTF. The CDR3 DNA reads TGTGCCAGCAGTTTACAAGGTCCCAACGTCCTGACTTTC.

This sequence joins TRBV19 and TRBJ1-1, with 7 bases fitting TRBD1. Germline V gene lookup returns CDR1 LNHDA and CDR2 SQIVND (reference sequence). This CDR3 is built from 13 residues. The J segment lost 1 base and the V segment lost 7 bases, leaving 3 bases of the junction unmatched. The CDR3 sequence is CASTGTANTEAFF. CDR3 sequence (DNA): TGTGCCAGTACCGGGACAGCGAACACTGAAGCTTTCTTT.

Notes on this clone: The junction departs from the called germline gene at one end, perhaps through a read error. This rearrangement joins TRBV27 to TRBJ2-3; TRBD1 matches 7 bases. The CDR3 is 19 amino acids. Germline CDR1 is MNHEY and CDR2 is SMNVEV (reference sequence). In DNA form, the CDR3 reads TGTACCAGCAGTTTTAAGGGGGCGCGGGCCGAACCTCGCACAGATACGCAGTATTTT. It is translated as CTSSFKGARAEPRTDTQYF.

The chain has TRBV5-8 and TRBJ2-7; 8 positions match TRBD1. Germline assignment: CDR1 SGHTS and CDR2 YDEGEE. The CDR3 is 13 amino acids. With V trimmed by 4 bases and J by 6 bases, 6 bases remained unmatched. CDR3 nucleotide sequence: TGTGCCAGCAGCCGATTAGGGACAGGCGAGCAGTACTTC. It is translated as CASSRLGTGEQYF.

The chain combines TRBV5-4 with TRBJ2-1; 14 bases align to TRBD2. V lost 5 bases and J lost 6; bases outside the gene matches: 13. Per the germline V gene, CDR1 is SGHNT and CDR2 is YYREEE (reference sequence). The CDR3 extends over 18 amino acids. This chain's CDR3 is CASRGGLAGGPPPNEQFF. The DNA of the CDR3 is TGTGCCAGCAGAGGAGGACTAGCGGGAGGACCTCCTCCCAATGAGCAGTTCTTC. The variable domain in full, with the rest retrieved from reference TRBV5-4 and TRBJ2-1, is ETGVTQSPTHLIKTRGQQVTLRCSSQSGHNTVSWYQQALGQGPQFIFQYYREEENGRGNFPPRFSGLQFPNYSSELNVNALELDDSALYLCASRGGLAGGPPPNEQFFGPGTRLTVL.

The chain links TRBV7-2 to TRBJ2-5, with TRBD2 identical over 7 bases. V shed 5 bases, J shed 1 base, and the junction held 13 bases outside the gene matches. The CDR3 sequence is 17 residues long. The germline V gene has CDR1 SGHTA and CDR2 FQGNSA. The CDR3 DNA sequence: TGTGCCAGCAGCCCCACGCCGGGACTAATAAGCCAAGAGACCCAGTACTTC. Protein product: CASSPTPGLISQETQYF.

This sequence joins TRBV7-6 and TRBJ1-3; 10 bases align to TRBD1. V dropped 1 base and J dropped 0; count of bases not matched to a gene: 6. CDR1 is SGHVS and CDR2 is FNYEAQ in the germline V gene. The CDR3 sequence is 18 residues long. The CDR3 region is CASSLGDRGLSSGNTIYF. CDR3 bases: TGTGCCAGCAGCTTAGGGGACAGGGGCCTGAGCTCTGGAAACACCATATATTTT.

The chain couples TRBV27 to TRBJ2-7, with 11 bases matching TRBD2. The CDR3 length is 15 residues. Germline lookup yields CDR1 MNHEY and CDR2 SMNVEV (reference sequence). V lost 0 bases, J lost 4 bases, and 2 bases stayed unmatched. CDR3 protein: CASSLSGTSGYEQYF. The CDR3 DNA follows: TGTGCCAGCAGTTTATCCGGGACTAGCGGATACGAGCAGTACTTC.

The chain recombines TRBV11-2 with TRBJ2-5; possible D gene TRBD1, 5 bases. The CDR3 length is 14 residues. Germline V gene lookup returns CDR1 SGHAT and CDR2 FQNNGV. V shed 2 bases and J shed 4 bases, with 11 bases lying between them. The CDR3 region has the DNA TGTGCCAGCAGCTTAAGCAGGGTGTCAGAGACCCAGTACTTC. Protein sequence: CASSLSRVSETQYF.

This sequence joins TRBV10-1 and TRBJ2-1; 8 bases line up with TRBD1. Germline values: CDR1 WNHNN, CDR2 SYGVQD (reference sequence). Trimming removed 3 bases from V and 3 bases from J; junction bases left unmatched: 10. This CDR3 contains 17 residues. CDR3 sequence reads: CASSDMGQVKDYNEQFF. The CDR3 DNA reads TGCGCCAGCAGTGATATGGGACAGGTGAAAGACTACAATGAGCAGTTCTTC.

The V gene is TRBV6-6, the J gene TRBJ1-2; the match to TRBD1 covers 7 bases. Germline trimming cut 6 bases from V and 2 bases from J; bases unmatched to any gene: 9. The CDR3 spans 15 residues. Germline CDR1 is MNHNY and CDR2 is SVGAGI (reference sequence). CDR3 sequence: CASRLTRGGNYGYTF. CDR3 in DNA: TGTGCCAGCAGGTTAACCAGGGGGGGAAACTATGGCTACACCTTC.

The rearrangement uses TRBV5-6 and TRBJ2-7; D unresolved. Germline V gene sequence: CDR1 SGHDT, CDR2 YYEEEE. This CDR3 spans 14 amino acids. Trimming took off 1 base at V and 1 base at J, with 9 bases between the two ends. The CDR3 spells CASSLSSSSYEQYF. The CDR3 nucleotides are TGTGCCAGCAGCTTGTCCTCATCTTCCTACGAGCAGTACTTC.

This clone was detected only a few times. Compared with germline, one end of the junction differs, possibly owing to a read error. V usage is TRBV6-5 and J usage is TRBJ1-5, with 7 positions matching TRBD1. Germline CDR1 and CDR2: MNHEY and SVGAGI. The CDR3 sequence is 14 residues long. The CDR3 coding sequence is TGTGGCAGCAGGGGGGCCGGTGGTAATCAGCCCCAGCATTTT. Amino acids: CGSRGAGGNQPQHF.

This clone was recorded at least ten times. The chain employs TRBV5-4 and TRBJ1-2; tentative D call: TRBD1 (6 bases). CDR3 size: 14 residues. Trimming stripped 2 bases from V and 6 bases from J, with 14 bases between. Germline values: CDR1 SGHNT, CDR2 YYREEE (reference sequence). CDR3 residues: CASSLTQGADGYTF. The CDR3 nucleotides are TGTGCCAGCAGCTTAACACAGGGAGCTGATGGCTACACCTTC.

This clone was detected a few times. This chain joins TRBV28 and TRBJ1-6; D is undetermined. Germline lookup yields CDR1 MDHEN and CDR2 SYDVKM. Trimming removed 5 bases from V and 7 bases from J, with 15 bases in between. The CDR3 has 15 residues. The CDR3 sequence is CASSPRRGVNSPLHF. CDR3 DNA sequence: TGTGCCAGCAGTCCCAGGCGGGGTGTGAATTCACCCCTCCACTTT.